One sample yielded the 2 T cell receptor beta chains listed below, sequenced in a study of T cell responses to AZD1222 COVID-19 vaccine. Sequencing was performed with immunoSEQ multiplex PCR; in TCRdb, only in-frame clones are kept and a portion is missing. This sample has more than 100,000 clones; 88% occur once, and the top ten carry approximately 7%. This material consisted of peripheral blood, taken on day 0 of AZD1222 vaccination. The receptors originated from an adult in good health.

This rearrangement joins TRBV9 to TRBJ1-1; TRBD1 is a possible D gene (6 bases). The length of the CDR3 is 14 residues. The V and J ends lost 0 bases and 4 bases respectively, with 10 bases between them. CDR1 is SGDLS and CDR2 is YYNGEE in the germline V gene. In nucleotides, the CDR3 is TGTGCCAGCAGCGTAGGGCAGGGGCTCACTGAAGCTTTCTTT. This translates into CASSVGQGLTEAFF.

The chain carries TRBV14 and TRBJ1-1, with D perhaps TRBD1 (6 bases). V was clipped by 0 bases and J by 11 bases, with 16 bases between them. This CDR3 contains 14 residues. Germline assignment: CDR1 SGHDN and CDR2 FVKESK. The CDR3 sequence: CASSQEGRGRRAFF. Written as DNA, the CDR3 is TGTGCCAGCAGCCAAGAAGGACGGGGGCGCAGGGCTTTCTTT.